This T cell receptor (beta chain) originates from a study of shared clonotypes between healthy human individuals (TCRdb year 2020). About the investigation overall: The cohort included three men and two women between 18 and 49 years of age. For each donor, CD4 naive and CD4 memory were each run on three plates, CD8 naive on two plates, and CD8 memory on one plate. To estimate repertoire size and how much clonotypes are shared between individuals, the study performed deep sequencing of blood TCR repertoires from 4 to 6 healthy adults. To increase sequencing depth and limit assay-specific biases, different laboratories used diverse techniques to prepare libraries and sequence TCR repertoires. Leukapheresis yielded between about 0.8 and 9.5 billion PBMCs per donor.

Points on this clone: What antigen it recognizes has not been identified. Base qualities are not recorded, but no much larger clone differs from it by a single base.

The donors were healthy, HIV-negative adults who had no recently reported acute infections or vaccinations. Every donor was a Caucasian adult residing in Nashville, Tennessee, USA. CD4+ T cells were enriched by magnetic negative selection, after which naive cells were positively selected on CD45RA and the negative fraction was taken as the memory subset. Blood was obtained by leukapheresis, after which PBMCs were separated by Ficoll-Histopaque density gradient centrifugation and cryopreserved in liquid nitrogen vapor phase. Purity and quantity of every magnetically sorted T cell population were checked by analytical flow cytometry. Genomic DNA was isolated from every sorted fraction and measured by UV absorbance on a Nanodrop 2000c. Using the deep immunoSEQ assay, multiplex PCR amplified TCR CDR3 regions from genomic DNA. For each cell subset, the extracted genomic DNA was distributed evenly across all wells of several immunoSEQ 96-well plates, and each plate served as one replicate. For sorted subsets, approximately 0.2 ug of genomic DNA, equivalent to roughly 33,000 T cell genomes, went into each replicate PCR. The purified libraries were quantified using a Qubit 3.0 fluorometer, sized with a Bioanalyzer 2100, and then quantified again using the KAPA Library Quantification kit. Each immunoSEQ 96-well plate was sequenced on its own single-read 150-cycle Illumina NextSeq 550 flow cell. The original methods were these. Because the immunoSEQ output included only junctional sequences and no quality scores, the filtering could not be the same as the filtering used for full-length reads. To assign V/J genes and CDR3, sequences were annotated against IMGT germline references using PyIR, a Python wrapper for IgBLAST v1.9. Any read was removed if the V/J assignment was weak (E-value above 1e-6), the CDR3 was missing, or the read contained stop codons, out-of-frame junctions, or ambiguous translated residues. V3J clonotypes were defined by identical inferred V gene, J gene, and CDR3 amino acid sequence. The percentage overlap between two repertoires was calculated by dividing the number of shared unique clonotypes by the size of the smaller repertoire. Three approaches were used to assess repertoire richness: RTK rarefaction, the Chao1 estimator, and Recon v2.1 estimates of unobserved clonotypes. Generation probabilities for all TCRbeta clonotypes obtained by the gDNA method from a handful of donors were computed using OLGA. Held by TCRdb, this immuneACCESS table contains in-frame sequences only and omits some clones. Under half of the omission traces to an unresolved V gene where checked; the cause of the rest is unknown. V and J calls plus clone size are reproduced from that table; the DNA served to infer D and trimming. Within this sample are about 2.4 million clones, with around nine tenths of them counted one time only. Of the sample, over 0.12% is held by the ten largest clones.

Study-wide conclusions, independent of this receptor: Naive subsets generally had larger estimated clonotype richness than memory subsets did. Incomplete sequencing was indicated by rarefaction of sorted-subset datasets, despite the large sequencing depth. Approximately 5% of naive CD4, around 4% of naive CD8, about 2.4% of memory CD4, and less than 0.45% of memory CD8 clonotypes were shared across several donors. Only blood was sampled, and tissue TCR repertoires likely differ from those in blood. Higher generation probabilities were observed for clonotypes shared by all four sorted-subset donors than for non-shared clonotypes. Based on pairwise subsampling, the degree of clonotype sharing among donors was expected to be affected by sequencing depth. The genetic and exposure-history diversity represented was limited by the small number of donors.

The sequenced sample was naive CD4+ T cells sorted from blood. The intended sense of this specimen's cell subset or site label: CD45RA+ positively selected. This TCR derives from a man aged 18 to 29 in good health.

The sequenced DNA: TGCGCCAGCAGCTTACAGGGGGCTCGGTACGAGCAGTACTTC. It translates to CASSLQGARYEQYF. The rearrangement joined TRBV5-1 to TRBJ2-7; TRBD1 lines up with 9 middle nucleotides. CDR1 and CDR2, looked up from the germline V gene, are SGHRS and YFSETQ. The cysteine opens and the phenylalanine closes a CDR3 of 14 amino acids. Left in the record is the CDR3 DNA by itself, 42 bases read in frame from the first base. From V the trimming removes 2 bases and from J it removes 4 bases, while the gene matches leave 4 bases of the junction unaccounted for.